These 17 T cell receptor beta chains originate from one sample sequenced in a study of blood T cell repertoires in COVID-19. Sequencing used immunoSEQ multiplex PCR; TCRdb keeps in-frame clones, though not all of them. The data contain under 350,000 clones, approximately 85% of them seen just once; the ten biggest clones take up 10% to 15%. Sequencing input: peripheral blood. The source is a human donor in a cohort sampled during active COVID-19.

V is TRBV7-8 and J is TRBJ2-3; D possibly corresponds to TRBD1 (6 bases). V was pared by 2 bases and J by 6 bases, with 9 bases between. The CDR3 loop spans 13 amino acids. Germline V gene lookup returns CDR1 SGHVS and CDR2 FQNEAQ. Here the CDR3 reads CASSLLRGDTQYF. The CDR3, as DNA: TGTGCCAGCAGCTTACTGAGGGGGGATACGCAGTATTTT. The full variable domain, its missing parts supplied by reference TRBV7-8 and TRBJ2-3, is GAGVSQSPRYKVAKRGQDVALRCDPISGHVSLFWYQQALGQGPEFLTYFQNEAQLDKSGLPSDRFFAERPEGSVSTLKIQRTQQEDSAVYLCASSLLRGDTQYFGPGTRLTVL.

The CDR3 region has the DNA TGTGCCAGCAGCTTACTGACTGGCGCACCCCAAGAGACCCAGTACTTC. Its translation: CASSLLTGAPQETQYF. The V gene is TRBV7-6, the J gene TRBJ2-5; D is uncertain. Trimming took 2 bases from V and 1 from J, leaving 14 bases between them. The length of the CDR3 is 16 residues. Germline V gene data show CDR1 as SGHVS and CDR2 as FNYEAQ.

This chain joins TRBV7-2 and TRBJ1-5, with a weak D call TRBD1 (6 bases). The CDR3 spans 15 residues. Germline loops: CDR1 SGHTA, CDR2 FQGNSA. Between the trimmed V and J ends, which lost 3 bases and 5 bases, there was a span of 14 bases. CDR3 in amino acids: CASSFSGRTDQPQHF. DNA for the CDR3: TGTGCCAGCAGCTTCTCGGGTCGGACAGATCAGCCCCAGCATTTT.

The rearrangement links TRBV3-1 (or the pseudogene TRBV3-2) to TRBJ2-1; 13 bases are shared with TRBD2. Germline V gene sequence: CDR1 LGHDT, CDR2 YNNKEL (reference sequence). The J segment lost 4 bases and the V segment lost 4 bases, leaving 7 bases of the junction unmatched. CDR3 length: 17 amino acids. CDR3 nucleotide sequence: TGTGCCAGCAGCCGGAGGTCGGGACTAGCGGGGTACAATGAGCAGTTCTTC. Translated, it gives CASSRRSGLAGYNEQFF.

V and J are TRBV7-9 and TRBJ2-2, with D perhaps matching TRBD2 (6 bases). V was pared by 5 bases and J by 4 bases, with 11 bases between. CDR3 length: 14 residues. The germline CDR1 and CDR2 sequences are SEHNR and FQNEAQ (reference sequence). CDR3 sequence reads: CASSPRDSTGELFF. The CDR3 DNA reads TGTGCCAGCAGCCCCCGGGACTCCACCGGGGAGCTGTTTTTT.

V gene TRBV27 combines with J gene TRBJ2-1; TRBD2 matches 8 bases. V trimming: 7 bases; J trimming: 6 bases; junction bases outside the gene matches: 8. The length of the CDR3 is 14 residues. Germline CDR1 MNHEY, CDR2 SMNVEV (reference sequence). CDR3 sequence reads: CASMRTSTSNEQFF. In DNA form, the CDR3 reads TGTGCCAGCATGAGGACTAGCACGAGCAATGAGCAGTTCTTC.

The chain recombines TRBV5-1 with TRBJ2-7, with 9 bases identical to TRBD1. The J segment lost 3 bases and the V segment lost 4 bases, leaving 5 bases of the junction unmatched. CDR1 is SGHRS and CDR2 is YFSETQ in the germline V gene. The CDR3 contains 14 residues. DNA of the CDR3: TGCGCCAGCAGCCAGGGACAGGGTGGCTACGAGCAGTACTTC. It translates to CASSQGQGGYEQYF.

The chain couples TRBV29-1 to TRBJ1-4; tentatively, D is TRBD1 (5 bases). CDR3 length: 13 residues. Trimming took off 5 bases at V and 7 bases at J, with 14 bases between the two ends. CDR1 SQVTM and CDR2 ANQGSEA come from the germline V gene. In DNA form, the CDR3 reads TGCAGCGTTAGGCCCGACAGCTCTGAAAAACTGTTTTTT. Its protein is CSVRPDSSEKLFF.

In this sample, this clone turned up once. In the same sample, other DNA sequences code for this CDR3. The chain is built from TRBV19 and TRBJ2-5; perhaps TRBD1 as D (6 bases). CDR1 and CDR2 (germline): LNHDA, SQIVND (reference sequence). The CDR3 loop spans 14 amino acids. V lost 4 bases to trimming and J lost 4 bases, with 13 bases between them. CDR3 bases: TGTGCCAGTAGTACACAGGGAGAGGGAGAGACCCAGTACTTC. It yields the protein CASSTQGEGETQYF.

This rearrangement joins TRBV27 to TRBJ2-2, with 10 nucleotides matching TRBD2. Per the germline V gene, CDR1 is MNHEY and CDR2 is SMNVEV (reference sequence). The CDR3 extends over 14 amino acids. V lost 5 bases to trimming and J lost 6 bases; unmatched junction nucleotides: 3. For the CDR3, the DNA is TGTGCCAGCAGTCCAGCGGGAGGGGCCGGGGAGCTGTTTTTT. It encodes CASSPAGGAGELFF.

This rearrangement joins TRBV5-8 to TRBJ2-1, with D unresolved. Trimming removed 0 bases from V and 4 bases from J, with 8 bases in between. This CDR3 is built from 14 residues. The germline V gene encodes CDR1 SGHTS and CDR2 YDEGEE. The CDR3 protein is CASSLATEYNEQFF. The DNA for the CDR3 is TGTGCCAGCAGCTTGGCCACAGAGTACAATGAGCAGTTCTTC.

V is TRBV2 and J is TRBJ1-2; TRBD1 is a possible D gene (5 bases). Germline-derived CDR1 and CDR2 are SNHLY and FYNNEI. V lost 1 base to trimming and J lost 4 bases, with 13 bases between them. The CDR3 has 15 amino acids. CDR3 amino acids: CASSEEGINRYGYTF. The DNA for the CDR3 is TGTGCCAGCAGTGAAGAGGGGATAAATCGCTATGGCTACACCTTC. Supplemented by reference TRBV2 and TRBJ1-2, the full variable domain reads EPEVTQTPSHQVTQMGQEVILRCVPISNHLYFYWYRQILGQKVEFLVSFYNNEISEKSEIFDDQFSVERPDGSNFTLKIRSTKLEDSAMYFCASSEEGINRYGYTFGSGTRLTVV.

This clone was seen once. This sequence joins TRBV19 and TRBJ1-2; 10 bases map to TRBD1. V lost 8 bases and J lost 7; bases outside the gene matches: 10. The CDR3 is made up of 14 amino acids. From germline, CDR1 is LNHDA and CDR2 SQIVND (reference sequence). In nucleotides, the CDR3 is TGTGCCAGTCGGAAGGGACAGGGGATCCGTGGCTACACCTTC. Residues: CASRKGQGIRGYTF.

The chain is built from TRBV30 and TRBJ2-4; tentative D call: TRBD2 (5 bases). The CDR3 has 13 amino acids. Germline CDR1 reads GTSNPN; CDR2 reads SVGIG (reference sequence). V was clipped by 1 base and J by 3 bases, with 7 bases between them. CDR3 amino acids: CAWSDGLKNIQYF. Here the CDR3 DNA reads TGTGCCTGGAGTGACGGACTCAAAAACATTCAGTACTTC.

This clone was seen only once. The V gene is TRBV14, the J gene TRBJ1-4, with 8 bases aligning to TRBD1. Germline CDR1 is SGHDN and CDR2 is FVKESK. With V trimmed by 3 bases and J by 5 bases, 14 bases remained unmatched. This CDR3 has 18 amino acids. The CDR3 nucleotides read TGTGCCAGCAGCCAGCTCAGGGGGCGCGGCGAGGGAAATGAAAAACTGTTTTTT. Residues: CASSQLRGRGEGNEKLFF.

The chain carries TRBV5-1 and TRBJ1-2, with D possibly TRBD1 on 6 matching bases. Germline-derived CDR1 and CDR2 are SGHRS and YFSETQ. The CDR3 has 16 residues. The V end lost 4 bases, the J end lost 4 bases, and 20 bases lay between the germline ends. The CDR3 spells CASSPKAGAEIYGYTF. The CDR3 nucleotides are TGCGCCAGCAGCCCAAAGGCGGGGGCGGAGATCTATGGCTACACCTTC.

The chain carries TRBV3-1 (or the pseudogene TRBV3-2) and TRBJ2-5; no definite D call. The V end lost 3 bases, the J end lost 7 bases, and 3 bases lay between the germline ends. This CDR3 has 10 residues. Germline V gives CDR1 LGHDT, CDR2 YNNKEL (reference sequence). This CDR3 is CASSQRTQYF. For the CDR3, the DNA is TGTGCCAGCAGCCAGCGGACCCAGTACTTC.